The 8 T cell receptor beta chains in this list originate from one sample, sequenced in a study of blood T cell repertoires in COVID-19. Libraries were prepared by immunoSEQ multiplex PCR; TCRdb keeps only in-frame clonotypes and omits some of them. The sample yields approximately 60,000 clones, 65% to 85% seen once. Sequenced input: peripheral blood. These receptors all stem from a human donor in a cohort sampled during active COVID-19.

This clone was counted once. The chain employs TRBV9 and TRBJ2-1; possible D gene TRBD1, 5 bases. V dropped 2 bases and J dropped 8 bases, with 14 bases sitting between them. Germline V gives CDR1 SGDLS, CDR2 YYNGEE. The CDR3 loop spans 14 amino acids. Here the CDR3 DNA reads TGTGCCAGCAGCGTCGGCCCGCAAGGGGATGAGCAGTTCTTC. This gives the protein CASSVGPQGDEQFF.

The chain links TRBV4-1 to TRBJ1-2; 8 bases are shared with TRBD1. Germline V gives CDR1 MGHRA, CDR2 YSYEKL. This CDR3 has 16 amino acids. The V segment lost 3 bases and the J segment 6 bases; nucleotides outside the gene matches: 12. This CDR3 is CASSQGGQAVMNGYTF. The CDR3 DNA follows: TGCGCCAGCAGCCAGGGGGGACAGGCTGTCATGAATGGCTACACCTTC.

This clone was picked up one time. The CDR3 is CASSYPAGVSTDTQYF. The CDR3 DNA reads as TGTGCCAGCAGTTATCCGGCGGGGGTTAGCACAGATACGCAGTATTTT. The J gene is TRBJ2-3, the V gene TRBV6-6; the match to TRBD2 covers 7 bases. The CDR3 has 16 amino acids. The V gene end was trimmed by 3 bases and the J gene end by 0 bases; junction bases not matched to a gene: 6. The germline gives CDR1 MNHNY, CDR2 SVGAGI (reference sequence).

The rearrangement joins TRBV6-5 to TRBJ1-1; TRBD1 matches 7 bases. The germline V gene encodes CDR1 MNHEY and CDR2 SVGAGI. The CDR3 extends over 14 amino acids. The ends lost 6 bases at V and 2 bases at J; junction bases unmatched: 6. CDR3 coding DNA: TGTGCCAGCAGACCAGGGGGTTATAACACTGAAGCTTTCTTT. Protein product: CASRPGGYNTEAFF.

The chain has TRBV25-1 and TRBJ1-4; weak D call: TRBD1 (5 bases). The CDR3 is 13 residues long. V dropped 10 bases and J dropped 8 bases, with 17 bases sitting between them. CDR1 is MGHDK, CDR2 SYGVNS, per germline. The CDR3 spells CATGGRVGEKLFF. The CDR3 DNA follows: TGTGCCACCGGTGGCAGGGTAGGCGAAAAACTGTTTTTT.

The V call is TRBV2, the J call TRBJ1-5; 7 bases fit TRBD1. V gave up 7 bases and J gave up 0 bases; unmatched junction bases: 12. The germline V gene encodes CDR1 SNHLY and CDR2 FYNNEI. CDR3 length: 17 residues. CDR3 loop: CASNVGGTANSNQPQHF. The CDR3, as DNA: TGTGCCAGCAATGTAGGTGGGACAGCTAATAGCAATCAGCCCCAGCATTTT.

The chain employs TRBV5-1 and TRBJ2-1, with a tentative D call TRBD2 (6 bases). Trimming shortened V by 1 base and J by 5 bases, and 10 bases separated the two germline ends. The CDR3 loop spans 14 amino acids. Germline CDR1 is SGHRS and CDR2 is YFSETQ. Here the CDR3 reads CASSLLRTNNEQFF. The CDR3 nucleotides read TGCGCCAGCAGCTTGCTGCGGACTAACAATGAGCAGTTCTTC.

The CDR3 protein is CAIRALTSSYNEQFF. The CDR3 region has the DNA TGTGCCATCAGAGCCCTGACTAGCTCCTACAATGAGCAGTTCTTC. The J gene is TRBJ2-1, the V gene TRBV10-3; D is possibly TRBD2 (6 bases). Germline V gene data show CDR1 as ENHRY and CDR2 as SYGVKD. V was pared by 6 bases and J by 0 bases, with 12 bases between. The CDR3 contains 15 residues.